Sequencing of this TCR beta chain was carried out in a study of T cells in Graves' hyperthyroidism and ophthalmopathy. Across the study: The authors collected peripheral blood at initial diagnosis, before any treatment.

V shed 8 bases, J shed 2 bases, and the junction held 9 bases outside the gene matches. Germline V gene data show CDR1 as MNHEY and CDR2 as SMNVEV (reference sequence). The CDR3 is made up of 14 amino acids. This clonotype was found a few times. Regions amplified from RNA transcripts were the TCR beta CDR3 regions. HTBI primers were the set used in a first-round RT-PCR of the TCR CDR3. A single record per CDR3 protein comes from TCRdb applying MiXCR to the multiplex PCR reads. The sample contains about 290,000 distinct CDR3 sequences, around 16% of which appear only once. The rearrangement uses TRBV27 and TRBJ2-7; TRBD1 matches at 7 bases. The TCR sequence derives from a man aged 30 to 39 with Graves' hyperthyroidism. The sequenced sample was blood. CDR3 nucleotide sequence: TGTGCCAGCCGTCCTGGACAGGCGGCCTACGAGCAGTACTTC. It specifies CASRPGQAAYEQYF.